This T cell receptor beta chain is from a study of blood T cell repertoires in COVID-19. At the level of the study: Sources were T cells, B-cell-depleted T cells, or PBMCs; the material itself was cDNA or gDNA.

CDR3 size: 16 residues. Trimming took 6 bases from V and 1 from J; bases not matched to a gene: 8. CDR1 is MNHEY and CDR2 is SMNVEV in the germline V gene (reference sequence). Assay used: immunoSEQ multiplex PCR; TCRdb lists only in-frame clones, some missing. This sample has hundreds of thousands of clones, with 75% to 90% found just once. V is TRBV27 and J is TRBJ2-2; 7 bases align to TRBD1. The source is a woman in her sixties or seventies with COVID-19, enrolled during active disease. The sequenced sample was peripheral blood. CDR3 residues: CASSQERTGNTGELFF. DNA of the CDR3: TGTGCCAGCAGCCAAGAGAGGACAGGGAACACCGGGGAGCTGTTTTTT.